This T cell receptor beta chain was obtained from a study of cytomegalovirus exposure and HLA in healthy donors. Study-wide results and caveats: The study designated 150 or so TCR beta chains cytomegalovirus-associated.

This clone has more than one count but fewer than ten. Its antigen is as yet unknown. The study sampled nominally healthy donors, though unrecorded immune exposures were likely. The V end lost 5 bases, the J end lost 7 bases, and 21 bases lay between the germline ends. Germline values: CDR1 SGHTA, CDR2 FQGNSA. This CDR3 has 16 residues. Primers included in the PCR were 60 Vbeta and 13 Jbeta primers. Sequenced by immunoSEQ multiplex PCR; TCRdb stores in-frame clones only, minus some. The sample holds 120,000 to 150,000 clones, over 60% seen once. This receptor was taken from a woman aged 30 to 39 in good health and CMV-seropositive. The J gene is TRBJ2-1, the V gene TRBV7-2; D unclear. Material: PBMCs. The CDR3 DNA follows: TGTGCCAGCAGCCCCACGGCGCACAGACAACGGAATGAGCAGTTCTTC. Its translation: CASSPTAHRQRNEQFF.